This entry is about one T cell receptor beta chain. Its specificity is unknown. The record originates from a study of CD8+ T cells in alopecia areata. Treatment of the sample: oral pan-JAK inhibitor, 5-10 mg twice daily. In alopecia areata patients, both lesional scalp punch biopsies and peripheral blood were collected. RNA was extracted and reverse transcribed into cDNA as the sequencing template. Clones were read by immunoSEQ multiplex PCR, and TCRdb kept only the in-frame ones, dropping some. Of 100,000 to 150,000 clones listed, roughly 58% were seen once; the top ten hold approximately 29%. The CDR3 runs 16 residues. The junction had 11 bases not matched to a gene; V was cut back by 6 bases and J by 1 base. Germline V gives CDR1 SEHNR, CDR2 FQNEAQ (reference sequence). The study, taken as a whole, reports: Sharing of TCR sequences between patients (possibly for HLA-related reasons) was less clear than in mice. With tofacitinib ongoing, many expanded lesional clones persisted in both scalp and blood. Scalp sequencing also captures normal skin's resident alphabeta T cells.

This sample comprised CD8+ T cells sorted from blood, obtained at week 4, from a patient treated with tofacitinib. The TCR comes from a human donor with alopecia areata. This chain links TRBV7-9 with TRBJ1-2; 7 nucleotides agree with TRBD1. CDR3 residues: CASSLTGTEHNYGYTF. Written as DNA, the CDR3 is TGTGCCAGCAGTTTGACCGGGACAGAGCATAACTATGGCTACACCTTC.